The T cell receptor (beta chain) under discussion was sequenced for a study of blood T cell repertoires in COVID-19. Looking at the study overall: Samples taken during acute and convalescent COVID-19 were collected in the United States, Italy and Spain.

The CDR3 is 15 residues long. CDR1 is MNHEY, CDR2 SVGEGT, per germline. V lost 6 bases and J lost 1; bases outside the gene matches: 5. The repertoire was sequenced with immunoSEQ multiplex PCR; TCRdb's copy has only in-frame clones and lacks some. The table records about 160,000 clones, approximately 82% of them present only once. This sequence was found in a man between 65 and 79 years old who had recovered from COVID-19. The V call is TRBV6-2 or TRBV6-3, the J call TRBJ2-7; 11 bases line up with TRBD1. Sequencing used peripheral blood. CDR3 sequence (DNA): TGTGCCAGCAGCTGGGGACAGGGGGGTTCCTACGAGCAGTACTTC. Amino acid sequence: CASSWGQGGSYEQYF.